This T cell receptor beta chain came from a study of blood T cell repertoires in COVID-19 (dated by TCRdb to 2019 to 2021). In terms of the full investigation: The collaborator samples originated in the United States, Italy and Spain and spanned the acute and convalescent phases of COVID-19. The dataset comprised deeply sampled blood TCRbeta repertoires from subjects exposed to, actively infected with, or recovered from COVID-19. The repertoires were released in a freely available public database intended as a resource for research on the immune response to SARS-CoV-2. The material from the prospective study consisted of cDNA or gDNA derived from T cells, B-cell-depleted T cells, or PBMCs. HLA class I and class II types, where available, came from metadata supplied by the sample provider rather than from assay-based typing. Nearly every sample came with metadata listing a de-identified subject ID, COVID-19 status, age in years and sex. The samples were drawn from the first 160 participants of the ongoing ImmuneRACE study and from 950 to 1,500 subjects provided by 6 global collaborators.

V is cut back by 4 bases and J by 6 bases, with 12 bases in the junction unmatched. The CDR3 goes from the cysteine to the phenylalanine over 16 residues. The kept DNA is CDR3 alone, 48 bases in frame from the first base. Sequences MDHEN (CDR1) and SYDVKM (CDR2) are obtained from the germline V gene. Study-level results and caveats: How much clinical and demographic metadata was included differed by source and by participant, and the metadata was provided uncurated.

TCRbeta CDR3 regions were amplified from genomic DNA by means of the immunoSEQ Assay, a bias-controlled multiplex PCR. In the source study's methods: Nucleated cell counts per sample were estimated from amplification of reference gene primers within the assay. Sequence reads were collapsed and filtered to measure the absolute abundance of every unique TCRbeta CDR3 rearrangement. Productive Simpson clonality was computed per sample as the square root of Simpson's diversity index over productive rearrangements. This immuneACCESS table, as held by TCRdb, lists in-frame sequences with V and J called but not all clones. Of the missing ones, under half trace to an unresolved V gene in checked studies; the others have no known cause. The V and J calls and clone size come from that table; D and trimming were worked out from the DNA. The sample records around 250,000 clones, 86% of which are singletons. Of the sample, approximately 4% is held by the ten largest clones.

The collaborating institutions used their own protocols to collect whole blood in K2EDTA tubes. For TCRbeta analysis, collaborators shipped samples in one of three forms: frozen whole blood, isolated PBMCs, or DNA extracted from either of those sample types. This clone has more than one count but fewer than ten. Its antigen is currently not known. Base qualities are not provided; no much larger clone lies one nucleotide away. The TCR comes from a man aged 18 to 29 with active or convalescent COVID-19. Sequenced: peripheral blood. The chain is encoded by TRBV28 joined to TRBJ2-7; the junction holds 10 bases that match TRBD1. The CDR3 is CASSSTSGTGVGEQYF. The DNA sequence is TGTGCCAGCAGTTCGACCTCCGGGACAGGGGTGGGCGAGCAGTACTTC.